The clone carrying this T cell receptor (beta chain) was seen ten or more times. The data were obtained in a study of spatial heterogeneity in lung cancer. Via MiXCR, TCRdb re-called the 5' RACE reads, giving one row per CDR3 protein. The table includes under 10,000 distinct CDR3 sequences, roughly 5.4% detected once. Germline V gives CDR1 SGHNT, CDR2 YENEEA. Trimming removed 2 bases at V and 0 bases at J, with 4 bases between. The CDR3 loop spans 14 amino acids. Time point: sample taken at primary tumor resection. Whole RNA, which was extracted from tumor, nontumor lung tissue or frozen PBMC, was sequenced without any cell sorting.

Source: PBMCs, taken at surgery. The sequence was collected from a male donor with early-stage non-small cell lung cancer. This sequence joins TRBV11-3 and TRBJ2-2, with D hard to call. The CDR3 loop reads CASSLSPNTGELFF. The CDR3 DNA follows: TGTGCCAGCAGCTTATCACCGAACACCGGGGAGCTGTTTTTT.